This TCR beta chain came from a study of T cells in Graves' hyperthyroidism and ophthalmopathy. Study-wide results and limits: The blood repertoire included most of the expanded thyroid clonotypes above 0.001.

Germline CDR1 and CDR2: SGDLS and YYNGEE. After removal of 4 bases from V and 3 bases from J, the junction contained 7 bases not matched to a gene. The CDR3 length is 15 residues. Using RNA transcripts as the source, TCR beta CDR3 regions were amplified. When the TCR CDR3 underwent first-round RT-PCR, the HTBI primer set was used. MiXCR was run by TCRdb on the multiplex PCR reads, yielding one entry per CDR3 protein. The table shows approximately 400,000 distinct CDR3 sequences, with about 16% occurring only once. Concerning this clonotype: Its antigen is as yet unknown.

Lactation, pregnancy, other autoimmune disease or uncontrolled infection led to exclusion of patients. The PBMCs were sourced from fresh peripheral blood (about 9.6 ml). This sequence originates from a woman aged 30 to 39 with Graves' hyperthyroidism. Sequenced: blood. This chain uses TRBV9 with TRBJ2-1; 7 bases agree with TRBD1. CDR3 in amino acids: CASSLRQGLYNEQFF. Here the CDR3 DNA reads TGTGCCAGCAGCTTAAGACAGGGCCTCTACAATGAGCAGTTCTTC. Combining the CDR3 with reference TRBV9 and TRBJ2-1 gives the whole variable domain DSGVTQTPKHLITATGQRVTLRCSPRSGDLSVYWYQQSLDQGLQFLIQYYNGEERAKGNILERFSAQQFPDLHSELNLSSLELGDSALYFCASSLRQGLYNEQFFGPGTRLTVL.